This T cell receptor beta chain was profiled in a study of shared clonotypes between healthy human individuals. Turning to the study itself: A couple of female and a few male donors aged 18 to 49 were enrolled. Each donor contributed plates that comprised three CD4 naive, three CD4 memory, two CD8 naive and one CD8 memory.

The authors loaded roughly 200 ng DNA, 30,000 to 35,000 T cell genomes, into sorted-subset replicate PCRs. The repertoire was sequenced with immunoSEQ multiplex PCR; TCRdb's copy has only in-frame clones and lacks some. Of more than 2,000,000 clones in the sample, over 85% were seen once. Germline lookup yields CDR1 KGHSH and CDR2 LQKENI. CDR3 length: 16 amino acids. The V end was cut by 6 bases, the J end by 1 base, with 17 bases between. J is TRBJ2-3 and V is TRBV18; D gene uncertain. The sample was naive CD4+ T cells from PBMCs. The subset is: CD45RA+ positively selected. The source of this sequence is a man in his late teens or twenties in good health. Some clones in this sample may be carry-over from other donors' samples. The CDR3 loop reads CASSPPSVSRTDTQYF. CDR3 sequence (DNA): TGTGCCAGCTCCCCCCCGTCGGTCAGTCGCACAGATACGCAGTATTTT. Full variable domain (outside the CDR3, taken from reference TRBV18 and TRBJ2-3): NAGVMQNPRHLVRRRGQEARLRCSPMKGHSHVYWYRQLPEEGLKFMVYLQKENIIDESGMPKERFSAEFPKEGPSILRIQQVVRGDSAAYFCASSPPSVSRTDTQYFGPGTRLTVL.